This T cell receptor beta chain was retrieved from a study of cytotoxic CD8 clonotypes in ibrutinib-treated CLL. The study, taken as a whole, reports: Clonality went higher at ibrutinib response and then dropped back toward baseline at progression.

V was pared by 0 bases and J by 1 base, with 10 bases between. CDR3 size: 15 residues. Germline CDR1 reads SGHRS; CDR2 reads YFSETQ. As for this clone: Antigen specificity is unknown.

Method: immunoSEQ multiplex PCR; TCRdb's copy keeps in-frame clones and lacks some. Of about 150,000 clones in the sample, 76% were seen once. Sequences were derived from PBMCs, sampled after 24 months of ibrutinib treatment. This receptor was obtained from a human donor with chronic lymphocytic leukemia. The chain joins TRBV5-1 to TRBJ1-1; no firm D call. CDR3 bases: TGCGCCAGCAGCTTGGCCGGTCAAGAGAACACTGAAGCTTTCTTT. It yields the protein CASSLAGQENTEAFF.